This T cell receptor (beta chain) was captured in a study of early T cells in non-severe SARS-CoV-2 infection. The study's findings and limits: Anti-spike CD8 responses were favored by VDJdb matching, which missed private and CD4 specificities.

V lost 1 base to trimming and J lost 0 bases; unmatched junction nucleotides: 3. CDR1 DFQATT and CDR2 SNEGSKA come from the germline V gene (reference sequence). The CDR3 is 14 residues long. In its sample, this clonotype was seen many times. Its antigen is as yet unknown. Unique molecular identifiers tagged individual cDNA molecules. TCRdb processed the 5' RACE reads anew with MiXCR; each CDR3 protein has one entry. The sample lists about 38,000 distinct CDR3 sequences, about 5% occurring once. The chain links TRBV20-1 to TRBJ2-7; 7 bases fit TRBD2. This TCR was recovered from an adult who was a healthcare worker with PCR-confirmed SARS-CoV-2 infection or an uninfected control (not recorded which). The source material was whole blood. The CDR3 DNA reads TGCAGTGCTAGAGGTGGGGGGGTCTCCTACGAGCAGTACTTC. It translates to CSARGGGVSYEQYF.